This passage covers 28 T cell receptor beta chains from one sample sequenced in a study of blood T cells in healthy people across ages. The second PCR ran about 6 to 12 cycles with a sample-barcoded 5' primer and J-beta primers. TCRdb reprocessed the 5' RACE reads with MiXCR, giving one entry per CDR3 protein. The sample shows approximately 850,000 distinct CDR3 sequences, 44% of them seen only once. The sample consisted of blood. The receptors here all came from a man in his fifties or sixties in good health.

V gene TRBV19 combines with J gene TRBJ1-5, with 7 positions matching TRBD1. In germline, CDR1 is LNHDA, CDR2 SQIVND (reference sequence). This CDR3 spans 18 amino acids. The trim removed 6 bases at V and 4 bases at J, leaving 18 bases unmatched. CDR3 nucleotide sequence: TGTGCCAGTAGAAAAAAGACAGGGAGGGTCCGGCCGAATCAGCCCCAGCATTTT. Its translation: CASRKKTGRVRPNQPQHF.

On this clonotype itself: At one boundary the junction diverges from the germline segment, which might be a read error. The chain has TRBV4-3 and TRBJ1-2, with D unresolved. There are 13 residues in the CDR3. Germline CDR1 and CDR2: LGHNA and YSLEER. The CDR3 is CASSQDWAYGHTF. The CDR3 nucleotides read TGCGCCAGCAGCCAAGATTGGGCTTATGGCCACACCTTC.

This chain uses TRBV24-1 with TRBJ2-1; 8 nucleotides line up with TRBD2. Germline CDR1 is KGHDR and CDR2 is SFDVKD. V dropped 5 bases and J dropped 8; count of bases not matched to a gene: 4. The CDR3 loop spans 13 amino acids. The CDR3 loop reads CATSGGGHDEQFF. The CDR3 DNA reads TGTGCCACCAGTGGCGGGGGGCACGATGAGCAGTTCTTC.

This sequence joins TRBV20-1 and TRBJ2-7, with a weak D call TRBD2 (7 bases). The tail of the sequence fits TRBJ2-5 better, so the J call may be wrong. The CDR3 extends over 14 amino acids. Per germline, CDR1 DFQATT and CDR2 SNEGSKA (reference sequence). CDR3 DNA sequence: TGCAGCGCCCAAAGGGGGGGGTCGTCGGAGACCCAGTACTTC. It is translated as CSAQRGGSSETQYF.

The gene calls are TRBV28 and TRBJ2-2, with a weak D call TRBD2 (7 bases). V was pared by 3 bases and J by 6 bases, with 17 bases between. Germline CDR1 and CDR2: MDHEN and SYDVKM. The CDR3 has 16 amino acids. The CDR3: CASSLWRGPGSGELFF. DNA of the CDR3: TGTGCCAGCAGTTTGTGGCGGGGGCCCGGGTCCGGGGAGCTGTTTTTT. The whole variable domain, filled in from reference TRBV28 and TRBJ2-2, reads DVKVTQSSRYLVKRTGEKVFLECVQDMDHENMFWYRQDPGLGLRLIYFSYDVKMKEKGDIPEGYSVSREKKERFSLILESASTNQTSMYLCASSLWRGPGSGELFFGEGSRLTVL.

The chain links TRBV4-3 to TRBJ1-5; a weak D match, TRBD1 (6 bases). Germline CDR1 and CDR2: LGHNA and YSLEER. Trimming left V 0 bases short and J 6 bases short, with 12 bases between. The CDR3 is made up of 15 amino acids. The CDR3 coding sequence is TGCGCCAGCAGCCAAGATCCACAGGGCGGTCAGCCCCAGCATTTT. As protein: CASSQDPQGGQPQHF.

This clonotype has more than one count but fewer than ten. V gene TRBV4-3 combines with J gene TRBJ2-7, with TRBD2 matching 7 bases. Germline loops: CDR1 LGHNA, CDR2 YSLEER. There are 16 residues in the CDR3. With V trimmed by 3 bases and J by 2 bases, 10 bases remained unmatched. CDR3 sequence (DNA): TGCGCCAGCAGCCAGTCCGGGACTAAAAACCCCTACGAGCAGTACTTC. Amino acids: CASSQSGTKNPYEQYF.

The chain recombines TRBV29-1 with TRBJ2-3, with 9 nucleotides matching TRBD1. V was pared by 4 bases and J by 0 bases, with 5 bases of the junction left unmatched. The CDR3 runs to 15 residues. Germline-derived CDR1 and CDR2 are SQVTM and ANQGSEA. Written as DNA, the CDR3 is TGCAGCGTTGGAGGGACAGGGAATAGCACAGATACGCAGTATTTT. This translates into CSVGGTGNSTDTQYF.

The chain combines TRBV12-3 or TRBV12-4 with TRBJ2-3, with D possibly being TRBD2 (5 bases). The CDR3 is made up of 17 amino acids. V was clipped by 3 bases and J by 4 bases, with 20 bases between them. The CDR3 spells CASSLAGLELRADTQYF. The CDR3 DNA reads TGTGCCAGCAGTTTGGCAGGACTGGAACTGAGAGCAGATACGCAGTATTTT.

Remarks on this clonotype: A clone one base away is much larger, so this may be a read error. This chain joins TRBV3-1 and TRBJ2-1; D may be TRBD1 or TRBD2 (6 bases each). The DNA end favors TRBJ2-7, so the J call may be wrong. Looked up from germline, CDR1 is LGHDT and CDR2 is YNNKEL (reference sequence). The CDR3 contains 16 residues. The CDR3 DNA reads TGTGCCAGCAGCCCCTCGGGGGCCATCTCCTACAATGAGCAGTACTTC. Its translation: CASSPSGAISYNEQYF.

V usage is TRBV7-2 and J usage is TRBJ2-7, with D unresolved. The CDR3 length is 11 residues. Trimming shortened V by 1 base and J by 11 bases, and 9 bases separated the two germline ends. Germline V CDR1 and CDR2: SGHTA, FQGNSA. The CDR3 spells CASSLVTDKYF. The CDR3 DNA reads TGTGCCAGCAGCTTAGTTACCGACAAGTACTTC.

This clonotype turned up a few times. V and J are TRBV10-3 and TRBJ2-3, with a tentative D call TRBD2 (7 bases). The germline V gene has CDR1 ENHRY and CDR2 SYGVKD. The CDR3 length is 15 residues. Trimming removed 3 bases at V and 2 bases at J, with 12 bases between. The CDR3 DNA reads as TGTGCCATCAGTGATCGGGGGGCCCACACAGATACGCAGTATTTT. This codes for CAISDRGAHTDTQYF.

The CDR3 here is CASSQEAYRGYTF. The CDR3 DNA follows: TGCGCCAGCAGCCAGGAGGCTTATCGAGGCTACACCTTC. The genes are TRBV4-3 and TRBJ1-2, with D unclear. This CDR3 spans 13 amino acids. V dropped 3 bases and J dropped 8 bases, with 13 bases sitting between them. From germline, CDR1 is LGHNA and CDR2 YSLEER.

The CDR3 spells CSARDLATDLTYEQYF. The CDR3 bases are TGCAGTGCTAGAGATCTGGCGACCGATCTGACCTACGAGCAGTACTTC. V usage is TRBV20-1 and J usage is TRBJ2-7; D is uncertain. From germline, CDR1 is DFQATT and CDR2 SNEGSKA (reference sequence). The V end lost 0 bases, the J end lost 2 bases, and 17 bases lay between the germline ends. The CDR3 is made up of 16 amino acids.

On this clonotype itself: The junction does not match germline at one end; this may be a read error. The chain joins TRBV7-3 to TRBJ2-3; D gene ambiguous. The CDR3 has 14 residues. Germline-derived CDR1 and CDR2 are SGHTA and FQGTGA. The CDR3, as DNA: TGTGCCAGCAGCCCAGTGGGGTACACAGATACACAGTATTTT. Its protein is CASSPVGYTDTQYF.

The chain employs TRBV5-1 and TRBJ2-3; tentatively, D is TRBD1 or TRBD2 (5 bases each). The CDR3 consists of 14 residues. Germline-derived CDR1 and CDR2 are SGHRS and YFSETQ. The V end lost 4 bases, the J end lost 2 bases, and 11 bases lay between the germline ends. CDR3 bases: TGCGCCAGCAGCGCAAGGGACGACACAGATACGCAGTATTTT. Protein product: CASSARDDTDTQYF.

This chain joins TRBV18 and TRBJ1-2; D remains ambiguous. Per the germline V gene, CDR1 is KGHSH and CDR2 is LQKENI. The V gene lost 2 bases and the J gene lost 4 bases, with 11 bases spanning the gap. This CDR3 has 14 residues. CDR3 DNA sequence: TGTGCCAGCTCACCAGAGGGTTACGCCTATGGCTACACCTTC. It specifies CASSPEGYAYGYTF.

The chain is built from TRBV4-1 and TRBJ1-4; tentatively, D is TRBD1 (5 bases). The CDR3 sequence is 15 residues long. Germline assignment: CDR1 MGHRA and CDR2 YSYEKL. The V end lost 1 base, the J end lost 6 bases, and 12 bases lay between the germline ends. Here the CDR3 DNA reads TGCGCCAGCAGCCAAGTCCCACGAGGGGATGAAAAACTGTTTTTT. As protein: CASSQVPRGDEKLFF.

This clonotype was detected a few times. The chain recombines TRBV12-3 or TRBV12-4 with TRBJ2-1, with TRBD2 identical over 9 bases. The CDR3 has 14 amino acids. Losses at the gene ends were 3 bases for V and 8 bases for J; bases not matched to a gene: 5. The CDR3 nucleotides are TGTGCCAGCAGTTTTAGCGGGGGCAGGGATGAGCAGTTCTTC. Its protein is CASSFSGGRDEQFF.

This clonotype was detected only a few times. The rearrangement links TRBV5-1 to TRBJ1-4; D not certain. The CDR3 consists of 14 residues. The germline V gene encodes CDR1 SGHRS and CDR2 YFSETQ. V was cut by 1 base and J by 7 bases, with 11 bases left in between. CDR3 amino acids: CASSLKGIGEKLFF. The CDR3 region has the DNA TGCGCCAGCAGCTTGAAGGGTATCGGTGAAAAACTGTTTTTT.

The rearrangement uses TRBV3-1 and TRBJ2-7; 8 bases are a match to TRBD1. The length of the CDR3 is 15 residues. V lost 6 bases, J lost 6 bases, and 13 bases stayed unmatched. CDR1 and CDR2 (germline): LGHDT, YNNKEL (reference sequence). As DNA, the CDR3 is TGTGCCAGCAGTGAAAGGACAGGGTTTGAGAGCGAGCAGTACTTC. This codes for CASSERTGFESEQYF.

This clonotype was seen only a few times. The V call is TRBV20-1, the J call TRBJ1-5; D unclear. Germline-derived CDR1 and CDR2 are DFQATT and SNEGSKA (reference sequence). Trimming shortened V by 4 bases and J by 0 bases, and 10 bases separated the two germline ends. The CDR3 length is 14 residues. In DNA form, the CDR3 reads TGCAGTGCTAAATCGGGTTCTAGCAATCAGCCCCAGCATTTT. It encodes CSAKSGSSNQPQHF.

This clonotype was seen only a few times. The chain has TRBV12-3 or TRBV12-4 and TRBJ2-5, with D uncertain. CDR3 length: 15 amino acids. Between the trimmed V and J ends, which lost 4 bases and 4 bases, there was a span of 16 bases. The chain's CDR3 is CASSSGQRKGETQYF. The CDR3 region has the DNA TGTGCCAGCAGTTCTGGGCAGCGAAAGGGAGAGACCCAGTACTTC.

Only a few counts were recorded for this clonotype. The J gene is TRBJ2-7, the V gene TRBV7-2, with D possibly being TRBD1 (6 bases). The germline V and J ends were trimmed by 5 bases and 0 bases, with 11 bases remaining between them. This CDR3 region has 14 residues. Germline assignment: CDR1 SGHTA and CDR2 FQGNSA. CDR3 sequence: CASSVMTGSYEQYF. CDR3 bases: TGTGCCAGCAGCGTCATGACAGGCTCCTACGAGCAGTACTTC. Drawing the rest from reference TRBV7-2 and TRBJ2-7, the complete variable domain is GAGVSQSPSNKVTEKGKDVELRCDPISGHTALYWYRQSLGQGLEFLIYFQGNSAPDKSGLPSDRFSAERTGGSVSTLTIQRTQQEDSAVYLCASSVMTGSYEQYFGPGTRLTVT.

This rearrangement joins TRBV5-6 to TRBJ2-7, with a possible D match to TRBD1 (5 bases). The V gene lost 4 bases and the J gene lost 2 bases, with 13 bases spanning the gap. Germline lookup yields CDR1 SGHDT and CDR2 YYEEEE. This CDR3 contains 14 residues. In DNA, the CDR3 is TGTGCCAGCAGCCAGACAGACAACACCTACGAGCAGTACTTC. This gives the protein CASSQTDNTYEQYF. Together with reference TRBV5-6 and TRBJ2-7, the CDR3 gives the full variable domain: DAGVTQSPTHLIKTRGQQVTLRCSPKSGHDTVSWYQQALGQGPQFIFQYYEEEERQRGNFPDRFSGHQFPNYSSELNVNALLLGDSALYLCASSQTDNTYEQYFGPGTRLTVT.

In its sample, this clonotype was seen a few times. The chain recombines TRBV7-2 with TRBJ2-1; 11 nucleotides match TRBD2. This CDR3 is built from 17 residues. With 1 base clipped from V and 5 bases from J, the junction kept 7 bases outside the gene matches. Germline loops: CDR1 SGHTA, CDR2 FQGNSA. The CDR3 here is CASSLVGTSGGHNEQFF. The CDR3 nucleotides read TGTGCCAGCAGCTTAGTAGGCACTAGCGGGGGACACAATGAGCAGTTCTTC.

V is TRBV7-3 and J is TRBJ2-7; tentative D call: TRBD2 (6 bases). V was clipped by 2 bases and J by 7 bases, with 15 bases between them. Per the germline V gene, CDR1 is SGHTA and CDR2 is FQGTGA. The CDR3 consists of 14 residues. The CDR3 DNA reads as TGTGCCAGCAGCTTATCAATGGGAGGCGATGAGCAGTACTTC. Translation: CASSLSMGGDEQYF.

This chain joins TRBV7-9 and TRBJ1-4; D gene unclear. Per the germline V gene, CDR1 is SEHNR and CDR2 is FQNEAQ (reference sequence). The CDR3 totals 13 residues. Trimming took 7 bases from V and 8 from J, leaving 14 bases between them. Written as DNA, the CDR3 is TGTGCCAGCACCCGAAAAGCGGGCGAAAAACTGTTTTTT. Its translation is CASTRKAGEKLFF.